This is a list of T cell receptor beta chains from one sample in a study of cytomegalovirus exposure and HLA in healthy donors. Some clones are missing from TCRdb's copy, which holds only in-frame ones; the method was immunoSEQ multiplex PCR. The data contain 150,000 to 200,000 clones, 84% of them seen just once; the ten biggest clones take up roughly 10%. The sample taken for sequencing was PBMCs. The receptors were gathered from a man aged 25 to 40 in good health and CMV-seropositive. Both conserved end residues are part of each CDR3. Each record gives: CDR3 protein, CDR3 DNA, D gene, clone size, J gene, V gene. D genes are given only for firm matches. Size is omitted from some rows. Given values are once, few, many or a class for expanded clones.

CSVDRTSPYNEQFF,TGCAGCGTTGACAGGACTAGCCCCTACAATGAGCAGTTCTTC,TRBD2,NA,TRBJ2-1,TRBV29-1
CAISEARVYNSPLHF,TGTGCCATCAGTGAGGCCAGGGTCTATAATTCACCCCTCCACTTT,NA,NA,TRBJ1-6,TRBV10-3
CAWQTSADTQYF,TGTGCCTGGCAAACTAGCGCCGATACGCAGTATTTT,TRBD2,NA,TRBJ2-3,TRBV30
CASSPWTSYAYEQYF,TGCGCCAGCAGCCCCTGGACTAGTTATGCCTACGAGCAGTACTTC,TRBD2,once,TRBJ2-7,TRBV4-3
CASSSLGGARSREQYF,TGTGCCAGCAGCTCCCTAGGAGGGGCCCGCTCGCGGGAGCAGTACTTC,NA,NA,TRBJ2-7,TRBV14
CASSATYTDTQYF,TGTGCCAGCAGCGCTACCTACACAGATACGCAGTATTTT,NA,NA,TRBJ2-3,TRBV5-6
CASSQGSSGGSQETQYF,TGTGCCAGCAGCCAAGGTTCTAGCGGGGGGTCCCAAGAGACCCAGTACTTC,TRBD2,NA,TRBJ2-5,TRBV4-2
CASSPSPRGLPNTEAFF,TGTGCCAGCAGCCCAAGTCCTAGGGGACTACCGAACACTGAAGCTTTCTTT,NA,NA,TRBJ1-1,TRBV7-2
CASSDWRAEAFF,TGTGCCAGCAGCGATTGGAGGGCTGAAGCTTTCTTT,NA,NA,TRBJ1-1,TRBV28
CSVIDRGELFF,TGCAGCGTAATCGACAGGGGGGAGCTGTTTTTT,NA,NA,TRBJ2-2,TRBV29-1
CASKPGGLAAYNEQFF,TGTGCCAGCAAGCCTGGGGGACTAGCGGCCTACAATGAGCAGTTCTTC,TRBD2,NA,TRBJ2-1,TRBV28
CASSPRGGETQYF,TGTGCCAGCTCACCAAGGGGCGGAGAGACCCAGTACTTC,NA,once,TRBJ2-5,TRBV18
CASSVGGNGNQPQHF,TGTGCCAGCAGCGTAGGAGGGAATGGCAATCAGCCCCAGCATTTT,NA,NA,TRBJ1-5,TRBV9
CASSEAGAGETQYF,TGTGCCAGCAGCGAAGCGGGGGCAGGAGAGACCCAGTACTTC,TRBD2,NA,TRBJ2-5,TRBV9
CASSSKLAGGLAGELFF,TGTGCCAGCAGTTCAAAACTAGCGGGGGGGTTGGCCGGGGAGCTGTTTTTT,TRBD2,once,TRBJ2-2,TRBV27